Following are 15 T cell receptor beta chains from one sample sequenced in a study of T cells in Graves' hyperthyroidism and ophthalmopathy. Amplification of TCR beta CDR3 regions used RNA as the template. An initial round of RT-PCR targeting the TCR CDR3 relied on the HTBI primer set. In TCRdb, the multiplex PCR reads were re-called with MiXCR into one record per CDR3 protein. This sample carries tens of thousands of distinct CDR3 sequences, roughly 50% of them seen once, and the ten largest clones take approximately 30%. The sample taken for sequencing was peripheral blood or thyroid tissue (not recorded which). The receptor source for this set is a young man with Graves' hyperthyroidism.

This rearrangement joins TRBV7-7 to TRBJ1-2; D may be TRBD1 (5 bases). V was shortened by 5 bases and J by 8 bases, with 15 bases between the two germline ends. Germline-derived CDR1 and CDR2 are SSHAT and FNYEAQ (reference sequence). The CDR3 is made up of 13 amino acids. CDR3 nucleotide sequence: TGTGCCAGCAGCCGGGACGTCTTGCGGGGCTACACCTTC. This codes for CASSRDVLRGYTF.

This clonotype showed up just once. One junction end disagrees with the germline gene, perhaps due to a read error. The V and J genes are TRBV7-2 and TRBJ1-6, with D uncertain. The CDR3 is made up of 16 amino acids. Germline CDR1 SGHTA, CDR2 FQGNSA. CDR3 amino acids: CASSLMATSYSSPLHF. DNA of the CDR3: TGTGCCAGCAGCCTAATGGCCACCAGTTATAGTTCACCCCTCCACTTT.

This clonotype occurred many times. This chain joins TRBV7-2 and TRBJ2-7; D not certain. This CDR3 is 13 amino acids long. The V end lost 3 bases, the J end lost 1 base, and 7 bases lay between the germline ends. Germline assignment: CDR1 SGHTA and CDR2 FQGNSA. The CDR3 sequence: CASSFGRSYEQYF. Written as DNA, the CDR3 is TGTGCCAGCAGCTTCGGCAGATCCTACGAGCAGTACTTC.

Here the CDR3 DNA reads TGCGCCAGCAGCGGACAGATAGCGGGGGGGCAAATCATTTCCAATGAGCAGTTCTTC. Its protein product is CASSGQIAGGQIISNEQFF. The chain uses TRBV4-3 and TRBJ2-1, with 11 bases that match TRBD2. The trim removed 5 bases at V and 6 bases at J, leaving 18 bases unmatched. The CDR3 contains 19 residues. The germline V gene has CDR1 LGHNA and CDR2 YSLEER.

This clonotype was recorded once. The V call is TRBV7-8, the J call TRBJ2-7, with 8 bases fitting TRBD1. This CDR3 has 16 amino acids. V gave up 5 bases and J gave up 1 base; unmatched junction bases: 10. Germline CDR1 is SGHVS and CDR2 is FQNEAQ. The CDR3 DNA reads as TGTGCCAGCAGCCCGGGACAGGCGTTTTTGTCCTACGAGCAGTACTTC. It translates to CASSPGQAFLSYEQYF.

With regard to this clonotype: Its ends do not fully match the called genes, so a read error is possible. J is TRBJ1-4 and V is TRBV7-6; tentatively, D is TRBD1 (5 bases). The CDR3 extends over 17 amino acids. Looked up from germline, CDR1 is SGHVS and CDR2 is FNYEAQ. CDR3 nucleotide sequence: TGTGCCAGCAGCCGAGGGACGGGTCGTGCAACTAATGAAAGACTGTTTTTT. Encoded protein: CASSRGTGRATNERLFF.

The rearrangement joins TRBV10-2 to TRBJ1-1; 9 bases fit TRBD1. CDR1 is WSHSY and CDR2 is SAAADI in the germline V gene. This CDR3 is built from 15 residues. Trimming cost V 7 bases and J 6 bases; bases outside gene matches: 12. The CDR3 region is CASTRTGEGGSEAFF. The CDR3, as DNA: TGCGCCAGCACACGGACAGGGGAAGGAGGTTCTGAAGCTTTCTTT.

The J gene is TRBJ2-7, the V gene TRBV29-1; 15 bases are a match to TRBD2. J lost 10 bases, V lost 6 bases, and 10 bases had no gene match. In germline, CDR1 is SQVTM, CDR2 ANQGSEA. This CDR3 has 14 residues. CDR3 amino acids: CSVRPGTSGRRQYF. The DNA of the CDR3 is TGCAGCGTGAGGCCCGGGACTAGCGGGAGGAGACAGTACTTC.

The chain has TRBV7-9 and TRBJ2-7; 11 nucleotides align to TRBD1. This CDR3 is 15 amino acids long. J lost 7 bases, V lost 7 bases, and 12 bases had no gene match. Per the germline V gene, CDR1 is SEHNR and CDR2 is FQNEAQ (reference sequence). Here the CDR3 DNA reads TGTGCCAGCACCTCCCCGGGACAGGGGGTAAAAGAGCAGTACTTC. It codes for CASTSPGQGVKEQYF.

The chain combines TRBV7-2 with TRBJ2-5; 10 bases agree with TRBD1. The CDR3 sequence is 14 residues long. The germline V gene encodes CDR1 SGHTA and CDR2 FQGNSA. Trimming at V came to 5 bases and at J to 5 bases, leaving 5 bases not matched to a gene. DNA of the CDR3: TGTGCCAGCAGCCGACAGGGGGCATGGGAGACCCAGTACTTC. Its protein product is CASSRQGAWETQYF.

This clonotype has at least ten counts. The chain couples TRBV20-1 to TRBJ2-7, with TRBD1 matching over 9 bases. Germline CDR1 DFQATT, CDR2 SNEGSKA (reference sequence). CDR3 size: 15 residues. Trimming took 5 bases from V and 6 from J; bases not matched to a gene: 14. The chain's CDR3 is CSAGNPGQGAGEQYF. The CDR3 coding sequence is TGCAGTGCTGGGAATCCGGGACAGGGTGCGGGCGAGCAGTACTTC.

This chain uses TRBV4-2 with TRBJ2-5; a weak D match, TRBD1 (5 bases). The V end was cut by 1 base, the J end by 5 bases, with 14 bases between. Germline V gene lookup returns CDR1 LGHNA and CDR2 YNFKEQ. The CDR3 is 15 residues long. The CDR3 is CASSQARPGRETQYF. The DNA for the CDR3 is TGTGCCAGCAGCCAAGCCCGACCAGGGCGGGAGACCCAGTACTTC.

This clonotype was recorded many times. For the CDR3, the DNA is TGTGCCACCAGCAGAGCCAGCATGGGCACCGGGGAGCTGTTTTTT. Its translation: CATSRASMGTGELFF. V usage is TRBV15 and J usage is TRBJ2-2; D gene ambiguous. In germline, CDR1 is LNHNV, CDR2 YYDKDF (reference sequence). The V gene lost 1 base and the J gene lost 4 bases, with 10 bases spanning the gap. The CDR3 covers 15 residues.

This clonotype has just one count. The V gene is TRBV5-1, the J gene TRBJ1-2, with a weak D call TRBD1 (6 bases). Trimming removed 3 bases at V and 4 bases at J, with 16 bases between. Germline CDR1 is SGHRS and CDR2 is YFSETQ. This CDR3 region has 15 residues. As DNA, the CDR3 is TGCGCCAGCAGCTCAGGACAGCCGACGACCTATGGCTACACCTTC. This gives the protein CASSSGQPTTYGYTF.

This clonotype appeared many times. The chain couples TRBV13 to TRBJ2-7; no reliable D call. Germline CDR1 PRHDT, CDR2 FYEKMQ (reference sequence). V was cut by 5 bases and J by 0 bases, with 11 bases left in between. CDR3 size: 14 residues. Here the CDR3 DNA reads TGTGCCAGCAGCCCAAGCGTGCACTCCTACGAGCAGTACTTC. Protein: CASSPSVHSYEQYF.